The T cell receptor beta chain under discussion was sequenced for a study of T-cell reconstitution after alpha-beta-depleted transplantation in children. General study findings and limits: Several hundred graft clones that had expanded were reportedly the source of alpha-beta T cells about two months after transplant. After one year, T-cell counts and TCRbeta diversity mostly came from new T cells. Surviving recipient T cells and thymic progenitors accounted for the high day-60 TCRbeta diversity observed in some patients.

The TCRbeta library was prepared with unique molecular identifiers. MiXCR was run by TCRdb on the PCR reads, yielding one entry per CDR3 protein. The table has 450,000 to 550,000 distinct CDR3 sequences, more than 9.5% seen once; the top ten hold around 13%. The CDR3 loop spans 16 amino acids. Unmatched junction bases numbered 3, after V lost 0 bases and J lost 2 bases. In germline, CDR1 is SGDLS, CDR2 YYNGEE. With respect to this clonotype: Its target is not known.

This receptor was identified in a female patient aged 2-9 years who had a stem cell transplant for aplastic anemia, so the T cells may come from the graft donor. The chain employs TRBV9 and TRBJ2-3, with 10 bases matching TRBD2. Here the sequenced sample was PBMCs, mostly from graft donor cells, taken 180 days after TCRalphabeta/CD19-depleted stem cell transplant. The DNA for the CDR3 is TGTGCCAGCAGCGTAGGCACTAGCGGGATCACAGATACGCAGTATTTT. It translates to CASSVGTSGITDTQYF.